This passage covers 20 T cell receptor beta chains from one sample sequenced in a study of T-cell memory formation after mild COVID-19. TCRdb reprocessed the 5' RACE reads via MiXCR and lists one record per CDR3 protein. The table lists approximately 500,000 distinct CDR3 sequences, 20% to 30% of them singletons, with around 12% in the top ten. Sequenced material: PBMCs or a T cell subset sorted from them (not recorded which). The receptors were gathered from an adult woman who had mild COVID-19 (a few samples of this study predate the infection). Cell type and time point are not known.

The gene calls are TRBV7-2 and TRBJ2-1; a weak D match, TRBD1 (7 bases). Germline CDR1 is SGHTA and CDR2 is FQGNSA. The CDR3 totals 14 residues. The V end lost 5 bases, the J end lost 4 bases, and 12 bases lay between the germline ends. CDR3 nucleotide sequence: TGTGCCAGCAGCGGGGACAGCGGGTACAATGAGCAGTTCTTC. This sequence encodes CASSGDSGYNEQFF.

The chain carries TRBV7-2 and TRBJ2-7; D is ambiguous. This CDR3 comprises 12 residues. The V and J ends lost 4 bases and 5 bases respectively, with 9 bases between them. Germline loops: CDR1 SGHTA, CDR2 FQGNSA. The DNA for the CDR3 is TGTGCCAGCAGCTCCCCTCTCCACGAGCAGTACTTC. Amino acids: CASSSPLHEQYF.

V and J are TRBV5-6 and TRBJ2-5; D gene uncertain. CDR1 SGHDT and CDR2 YYEEEE come from the germline V gene. The ends were cut back, 0 bases at V and 2 bases at J, with 8 bases in the middle. This CDR3 spans 14 amino acids. The CDR3 loop is CASSLDTPQETQYF. DNA of the CDR3: TGTGCCAGCAGCTTGGACACTCCGCAAGAGACCCAGTACTTC.

The genes are TRBV5-1 and TRBJ2-5; weak D call: TRBD1 (5 bases). The V and J ends lost 1 base and 2 bases respectively, with 15 bases between them. CDR3 size: 16 residues. Germline assignment: CDR1 SGHRS and CDR2 YFSETQ. CDR3 coding DNA: TGCGCCAGCAGCTTGATCCCGTGGGGCCATCAAGAGACCCAGTACTTC. Protein: CASSLIPWGHQETQYF.

The genes are TRBV5-1 and TRBJ1-1, with unresolved D. The germline CDR1 and CDR2 sequences are SGHRS and YFSETQ. The V end was cut by 7 bases, the J end by 5 bases, with 27 bases between. The CDR3 totals 17 residues. CDR3 loop: CASRMEARRPLGTEAFF. The CDR3 nucleotides are TGCGCCAGCCGGATGGAGGCCAGGCGTCCCTTGGGTACTGAAGCTTTCTTT.

This clonotype came up a few times. The chain recombines TRBV2 with TRBJ2-3; 9 nucleotides agree with TRBD2. CDR1 and CDR2 from the germline V gene are SNHLY and FYNNEI. Trimming removed 6 bases from V and 8 bases from J; junction bases left unmatched: 15. The CDR3 consists of 16 residues. The CDR3 region has the DNA TGTGCCAGCAGGGCATCTAGCGGGGCTCGGTTGGGTACGCAGTATTTT. Protein: CASRASSGARLGTQYF. Looking up the rest from reference TRBV2 and TRBJ2-3 gives the full variable domain: EPEVTQTPSHQVTQMGQEVILRCVPISNHLYFYWYRQILGQKVEFLVSFYNNEISEKSEIFDDQFSVERPDGSNFTLKIRSTKLEDSAMYFCASRASSGARLGTQYFGPGTRLTVL.

This chain connects TRBV9 to TRBJ1-2, with D unresolved. Germline CDR1 is SGDLS and CDR2 is YYNGEE. This CDR3 has 16 residues. The germline V and J ends were trimmed by 1 base and 8 bases, with 21 bases remaining between them. As DNA, the CDR3 is TGTGCCAGCAGCGTAAGGGCGGTGGGTGGAGGTGAAGGCTACACCTTC. Amino acids: CASSVRAVGGGEGYTF. The whole variable domain, filled in from reference TRBV9 and TRBJ1-2, reads DSGVTQTPKHLITATGQRVTLRCSPRSGDLSVYWYQQSLDQGLQFLIQYYNGEERAKGNILERFSAQQFPDLHSELNLSSLELGDSALYFCASSVRAVGGGEGYTFGSGTRLTVV.

The chain has TRBV6-5 and TRBJ2-1, with TRBD2 matching 8 bases. The CDR3 has 17 residues. Trimming took 6 bases from V and 1 from J; bases not matched to a gene: 11. Germline V gene data show CDR1 as MNHEY and CDR2 as SVGAGI. The CDR3 coding sequence is TGTGCCAGCAGCTCCCGACGAGCGGGAGTTTCCTACAATGAGCAGTTCTTC. Translated: CASSSRRAGVSYNEQFF.

The chain couples TRBV10-3 to TRBJ2-7, with D unresolved. Per germline, CDR1 ENHRY and CDR2 SYGVKD. V lost 0 bases, J lost 3 bases, and 12 bases lay in between. This CDR3 region has 15 residues. CDR3 loop: CAISESTRQIYEQYF. CDR3 coding DNA: TGTGCCATCAGTGAGTCGACTCGGCAGATCTACGAGCAGTACTTC.

The V and J genes are TRBV6-2 or TRBV6-3 and TRBJ1-5; no clear D gene. CDR3 length: 13 amino acids. With 8 bases removed from V and 6 bases from J, the gap between germline ends came to 14 bases. Per germline, CDR1 MNHEY and CDR2 SVGEGT. The DNA for the CDR3 is TGTGCCAGCGGGAGAGCCTCTTCTCAGCCCCAGCATTTT. Translating it yields CASGRASSQPQHF.

The rearrangement links TRBV12-3 or TRBV12-4 to TRBJ2-7; weak D call: TRBD2 (5 bases). This CDR3 spans 14 amino acids. Trimming shortened V by 3 bases and J by 2 bases, and 11 bases separated the two germline ends. CDR3 nucleotides: TGTGCCAGCAGTTTTCCCGGGGAACCCTACGAGCAGTACTTC. This codes for CASSFPGEPYEQYF.

This clonotype was picked up many times. This chain joins TRBV12-3 or TRBV12-4 and TRBJ2-7; D tentatively fits TRBD1 or TRBD2 (5 bases each). The CDR3 consists of 17 residues. The V and J ends lost 5 bases and 0 bases respectively, with 20 bases between them. This CDR3 reads CASSPGAVFFSSYEQYF. CDR3 coding DNA: TGTGCCAGCAGTCCCGGGGCAGTTTTCTTCAGCTCCTACGAGCAGTACTTC.

This sequence joins TRBV12-3 or TRBV12-4 and TRBJ2-2, with D perhaps TRBD1 (5 bases). The V end lost 8 bases, the J end lost 6 bases, and 16 bases lay between the germline ends. The length of the CDR3 is 14 residues. The CDR3: CASLVDSRPGELFF. The CDR3 DNA reads as TGTGCCAGCCTGGTAGACAGTAGGCCCGGGGAGCTGTTTTTT.

This clonotype turned up a few times. The chain is built from TRBV19 and TRBJ1-2; 8 bases agree with TRBD1. The length of the CDR3 is 15 residues. J was trimmed by 4 bases and V by 2 bases; bases with no gene match: 6. The germline V gene encodes CDR1 LNHDA and CDR2 SQIVND (reference sequence). The CDR3: CASSIIPGGAYGYTF. The CDR3 DNA reads TGTGCCAGTAGTATAATCCCAGGGGGCGCCTATGGCTACACCTTC.

This clonotype appeared a few times. The CDR3 coding sequence is TGTGCCAGCAGCGGGGATTTCCGCACCACCTACGAGCAGTACTTC. This codes for CASSGDFRTTYEQYF. The chain uses TRBV14 and TRBJ2-7; D is ambiguous. Germline assignment: CDR1 SGHDN and CDR2 FVKESK. V was cut by 5 bases and J by 2 bases, with 16 bases left in between. The CDR3 sequence is 15 residues long.

The chain has TRBV5-1 and TRBJ2-7, with D possibly matching TRBD1 (6 bases). The germline gives CDR1 SGHRS, CDR2 YFSETQ. The CDR3 extends over 15 amino acids. V lost 5 bases and J 3 bases, leaving 18 bases between the germline ends. CDR3 residues: CASRMGQGPYYEQYF. The CDR3 DNA sequence: TGCGCCAGCAGAATGGGGCAGGGGCCATACTACGAGCAGTACTTC.

This clonotype has just a few counts. The chain is built from TRBV25-1 and TRBJ2-1; D not resolved. The V and J ends lost 2 bases and 6 bases respectively, with 5 bases between them. This CDR3 contains 12 residues. Germline assignment: CDR1 MGHDK and CDR2 SYGVNS. The CDR3 reads CASSELGNEQFF. The CDR3 nucleotides read TGTGCCAGCAGTGAACTGGGCAATGAGCAGTTCTTC.

This clonotype was seen only a few times. J is TRBJ1-1 and V is TRBV5-1; 9 nucleotides match TRBD1. CDR3 size: 14 residues. Germline CDR1 SGHRS, CDR2 YFSETQ. The J segment lost 4 bases and the V segment lost 4 bases, leaving 5 bases of the junction unmatched. This CDR3 is CASSDTGGTTEAFF. The CDR3 coding sequence is TGCGCCAGCAGCGATACAGGGGGCACCACTGAAGCTTTCTTT. Full variable domain (missing parts from reference TRBV5-1 and TRBJ1-1): KAGVTQTPRYLIKTRGQQVTLSCSPISGHRSVSWYQQTPGQGLQFLFEYFSETQRNKGNFPGRFSGRQFSNSRSEMNVSTLELGDSALYLCASSDTGGTTEAFFGQGTRLTVV.

The rearrangement uses TRBV20-1 and TRBJ2-7, with D possibly matching TRBD1 (6 bases). This CDR3 is built from 14 residues. Germline CDR1 DFQATT, CDR2 SNEGSKA (reference sequence). V was cut by 6 bases and J by 2 bases, with 17 bases left in between. CDR3 coding DNA: TGCAGTGCCTCGGACAGAGGGCATCCCTACGAGCAGTACTTC. Translation: CSASDRGHPYEQYF.

The gene calls are TRBV7-9 and TRBJ2-7; D possibly corresponds to TRBD1 (6 bases). Trimming pared 7 bases from V and 6 bases from J, leaving 22 bases between. The germline CDR1 and CDR2 sequences are SEHNR and FQNEAQ (reference sequence). CDR3 size: 15 residues. This CDR3 reads CASKKIGTSPSEQYF. The DNA of the CDR3 is TGTGCCAGCAAAAAGATCGGGACATCTCCATCCGAGCAGTACTTC.